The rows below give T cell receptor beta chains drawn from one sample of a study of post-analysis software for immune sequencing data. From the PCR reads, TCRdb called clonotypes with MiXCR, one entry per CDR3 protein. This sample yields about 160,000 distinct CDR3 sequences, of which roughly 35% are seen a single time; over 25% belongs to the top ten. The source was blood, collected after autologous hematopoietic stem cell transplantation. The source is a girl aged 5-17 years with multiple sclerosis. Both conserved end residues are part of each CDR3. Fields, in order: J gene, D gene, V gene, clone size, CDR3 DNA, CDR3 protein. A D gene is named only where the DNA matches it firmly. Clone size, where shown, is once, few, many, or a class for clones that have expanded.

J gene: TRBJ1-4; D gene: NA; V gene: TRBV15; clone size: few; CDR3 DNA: TGTGCCACCAGCGGACACCTCGTCCAGGCTGGCGAAAAACTGTTTTTT; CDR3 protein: CATSGHLVQAGEKLFF
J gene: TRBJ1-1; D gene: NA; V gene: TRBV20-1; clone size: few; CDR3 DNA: TGCAGTGCTCCGGTTACTGAAGCTTTCTTT; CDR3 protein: CSAPVTEAFF
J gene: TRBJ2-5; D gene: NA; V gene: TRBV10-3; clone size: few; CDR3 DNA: TGTGCCATCAGCGACAGGAGACGCCAAGAGACCCAGTACTTC; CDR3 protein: CAISDRRRQETQYF
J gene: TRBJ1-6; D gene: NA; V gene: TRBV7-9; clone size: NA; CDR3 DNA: TGTGCCAGCAGCTTGACCGACGTCGATAATTCACCCCTCCACTTT; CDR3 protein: CASSLTDVDNSPLHF
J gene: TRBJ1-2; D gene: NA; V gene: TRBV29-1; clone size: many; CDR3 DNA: TGCAGCGTTGACCCCGGGAGCGGGGCTAACTATGGCTACACCTTC; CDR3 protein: CSVDPGSGANYGYTF
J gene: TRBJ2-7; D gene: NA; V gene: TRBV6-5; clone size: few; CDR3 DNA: TGTGCCAGCAGTTACTCGGGTACACGGTCCTACGAGCAGTACTTC; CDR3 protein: CASSYSGTRSYEQYF
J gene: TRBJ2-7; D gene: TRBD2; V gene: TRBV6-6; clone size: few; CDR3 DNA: TGTGCCAGCAGCCGGGGACTAGCGGGAGGCCGTTCCTACGAGCAGTACTTC; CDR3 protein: CASSRGLAGGRSYEQYF
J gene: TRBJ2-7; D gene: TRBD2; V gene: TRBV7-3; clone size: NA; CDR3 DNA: TGTGCCAGCAGCGCCTTGGGGGGGAGCTCCTACGAGCAGTACTTC; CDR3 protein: CASSALGGSSYEQYF
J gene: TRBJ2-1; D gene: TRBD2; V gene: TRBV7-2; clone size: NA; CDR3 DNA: TGTGCCAGCAGCCTCCGGGGGGTCAATGAGCAGTTCTTC; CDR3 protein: CASSLRGVNEQFF
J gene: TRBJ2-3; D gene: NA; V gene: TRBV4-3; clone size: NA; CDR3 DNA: TGCGCCAGCAGCCAAGATATAAACACAGATACGCAGTATTTT; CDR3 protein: CASSQDINTDTQYF
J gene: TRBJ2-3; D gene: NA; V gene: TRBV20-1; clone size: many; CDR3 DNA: TGCAGTGCTAGAGATCTCCTCACAGATACGCAGTATTTT; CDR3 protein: CSARDLLTDTQYF
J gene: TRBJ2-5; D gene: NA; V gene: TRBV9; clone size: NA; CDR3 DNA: TGTGCCAGCAGTCGTAGCGGAGCCCAAGAGGCCCAGTACTTC; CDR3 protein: CASSRSGAQEAQYF
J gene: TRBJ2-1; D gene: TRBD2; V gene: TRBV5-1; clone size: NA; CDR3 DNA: TGCGCCAGCAGCTCCTCTAGCGGGAGGGTAGGGGAGCAGTTCTTC; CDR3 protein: CASSSSSGRVGEQFF
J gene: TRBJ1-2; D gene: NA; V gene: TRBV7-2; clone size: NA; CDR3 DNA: TGTGCCAGCAGCTTGGGACGGTTGACTAACTATGGCTACACCTTC; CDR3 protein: CASSLGRLTNYGYTF
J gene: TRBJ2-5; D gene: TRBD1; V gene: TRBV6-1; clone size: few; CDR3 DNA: TGTGCCAGCAGTGTTGACAGGGGGCCGCAAGAGACCCAGTACTTC; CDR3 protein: CASSVDRGPQETQYF
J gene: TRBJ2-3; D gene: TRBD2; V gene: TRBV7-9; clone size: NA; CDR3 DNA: TGTGCCAGCAGCTCATTAGCGGGAGGTGTAGATACGCAGTATTTT; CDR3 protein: CASSSLAGGVDTQYF
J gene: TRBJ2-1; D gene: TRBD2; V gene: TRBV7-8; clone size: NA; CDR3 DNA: TGTGCCAGCAGCCCCCGGGACTATCCTATCAATGAGCAGTTCTTC; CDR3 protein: CASSPRDYPINEQFF